One sample yielded the 27 T cell receptor beta chains listed below, sequenced in a study of vaccination and CD4 T cells after COVID-19. The Oncomine TCR Beta short-read assay was what sequenced the DNA obtained from cultured CD4+ T cells. Using its own MiXCR run on the PCR reads, TCRdb lists one record per CDR3 protein. The table lists around 10,000 distinct CDR3 sequences, over 65% of them singletons. This sample's treatment: approximately nine-day PBMC culture with coronavirus spike peptide pools or control peptides (ViraFEST assay). No antigen is known for these receptors. Sequencing was performed on CD4+ T cells from blood, cultured in vitro. The receptors were sampled from a human donor who had recovered from COVID-19.

V and J are TRBV12-5 and TRBJ1-5; D perhaps matches TRBD1 (5 bases). The CDR3 is 14 residues long. From germline, CDR1 is LGHNT and CDR2 FRNRAP. The V end lost 6 bases, the J end lost 4 bases, and 13 bases lay between the germline ends. DNA of the CDR3: TGTGCTAGTGGAGACCGGGACCCTAATCAGCCCCAGCATTTT. It specifies CASGDRDPNQPQHF.

The chain couples TRBV7-3 to TRBJ1-1; 7 nucleotides match TRBD1. CDR1 and CDR2 from the germline V gene are SGHTA and FQGTGA. With V trimmed by 4 bases and J by 4 bases, 6 bases remained unmatched. The CDR3 consists of 14 residues. CDR3 nucleotides: TGTGCCAGCAGCTCGACAGGGTCGAGCACTGAAGCTTTCTTT. Its protein product is CASSSTGSSTEAFF.

The chain uses TRBV24-1 and TRBJ2-5; D perhaps matches TRBD1 (7 bases). Germline loops: CDR1 KGHDR, CDR2 SFDVKD. There are 15 residues in the CDR3. The V end lost 5 bases, the J end lost 4 bases, and 16 bases lay between the germline ends. CDR3 loop: CATSGAGGWPETQYF. DNA for the CDR3: TGTGCCACCAGTGGCGCAGGGGGGTGGCCAGAGACCCAGTACTTC.

The rearrangement uses TRBV6-5 and TRBJ2-7, with 10 bases identical to TRBD1. The germline gives CDR1 MNHEY, CDR2 SVGAGI. This CDR3 spans 16 amino acids. The V segment lost 0 bases and the J segment 0 bases; nucleotides outside the gene matches: 2. For the CDR3, the DNA is TGTGCCAGCAGTTACTCTGGGACAGGGGACTCCTACGAGCAGTACTTC. As protein: CASSYSGTGDSYEQYF.

The CDR3 loop is CATRTGGAFRNTEAFF. The CDR3 DNA is TGTGCCACCAGGACAGGGGGCGCTTTCAGGAACACTGAAGCTTTCTTT. The V and J genes are TRBV6-1 and TRBJ1-1, with 11 bases aligning to TRBD1. The CDR3 is 16 residues long. The germline V gene has CDR1 MNHNS and CDR2 SASEGT. Unmatched junction bases numbered 11, after V lost 10 bases and J lost 1 base.

This chain joins TRBV20-1 and TRBJ2-7; D uncertain. Deletions cut 5 bases from V and 1 base from J, with 15 bases between. The CDR3 is made up of 14 amino acids. Looked up from germline, CDR1 is DFQATT and CDR2 is SNEGSKA (reference sequence). The CDR3 DNA is TGCAGTGCTGGGGTTTTTCTGCAGTCCTACGAGCAGTACTTC. This translates into CSAGVFLQSYEQYF.

The chain links TRBV20-1 to TRBJ2-3, with TRBD1 as a possible D gene (6 bases). V was cut by 1 base and J by 2 bases, with 10 bases left in between. CDR3 size: 14 residues. Germline loops: CDR1 DFQATT, CDR2 SNEGSKA (reference sequence). The CDR3 loop reads CSARGGLVTDTQYF. In nucleotides, the CDR3 is TGCAGTGCTAGAGGGGGGCTAGTCACAGATACGCAGTATTTT.

The chain is built from TRBV7-9 and TRBJ1-2; no definite D call. CDR3 length: 10 residues. The ends were cut back, 11 bases at V and 8 bases at J, with 12 bases in the middle. Germline values: CDR1 SEHNR, CDR2 FQNEAQ (reference sequence). This chain's CDR3 is CAGGKGGYTF. In DNA form, the CDR3 reads TGTGCCGGAGGGAAAGGGGGCTACACCTTC.

The chain is built from TRBV7-2 and TRBJ1-1; D is undetermined. The germline V gene has CDR1 SGHTA and CDR2 FQGNSA. Between the trimmed V and J ends, which lost 1 base and 7 bases, there was a span of 13 bases. CDR3 size: 14 residues. The CDR3 protein is CASSLGGGLREAFF. DNA for the CDR3: TGTGCCAGCAGCTTAGGCGGAGGACTACGTGAAGCTTTCTTT.

J is TRBJ2-3 and V is TRBV7-7; no firm D call. V dropped 5 bases and J dropped 5 bases, with 11 bases sitting between them. Germline CDR1 SSHAT, CDR2 FNYEAQ (reference sequence). This CDR3 region has 13 residues. The CDR3 nucleotides are TGTGCCAGCAGCCCCCCGGGTCTAGATACGCAGTATTTT. Translation gives CASSPPGLDTQYF.

The V and J genes are TRBV7-2 and TRBJ2-7, with D possibly matching TRBD2 (6 bases). The V end lost 5 bases, the J end lost 0 bases, and 14 bases lay between the germline ends. The CDR3 length is 15 residues. Germline V lookup: CDR1 SGHTA, CDR2 FQGNSA. The CDR3 nucleotides are TGTGCCAGCAGCCCCAGTGGGGGGAGCTCCTACGAGCAGTACTTC. This encodes CASSPSGGSSYEQYF. Using reference TRBV7-2 and TRBJ2-7 for the parts outside the CDR3, the full variable domain is GAGVSQSPSNKVTEKGKDVELRCDPISGHTALYWYRQSLGQGLEFLIYFQGNSAPDKSGLPSDRFSAERTGGSVSTLTIQRTQQEDSAVYLCASSPSGGSSYEQYFGPGTRLTVT.

This chain connects TRBV19 to TRBJ1-5, with TRBD1 matching over 10 bases. This CDR3 comprises 16 residues. In germline, CDR1 is LNHDA, CDR2 SQIVND (reference sequence). Germline trimming cut 7 bases from V and 5 bases from J; bases unmatched to any gene: 11. As DNA, the CDR3 is TGTGCCAGTACCCGGGGAGGACAGGGGGGCCATCAGCCCCAGCATTTT. It translates to CASTRGGQGGHQPQHF. The full variable domain, in which reference TRBV19 and TRBJ1-5 provide the parts outside the CDR3, is DGGITQSPKYLFRKEGQNVTLSCEQNLNHDAMYWYRQDPGQGLRLIYYSQIVNDFQKGDIAEGYSVSREKKESFPLTVTSAQKNPTAFYLCASTRGGQGGHQPQHFGDGTRLSIL.

CDR3 protein: CASSSDRVYTDTQYF. CDR3 in DNA: TGTGCCAGCAGCTCAGACAGGGTATACACAGATACGCAGTATTTT. V gene TRBV7-2 combines with J gene TRBJ2-3, with 7 bases that match TRBD1. Germline-derived CDR1 and CDR2 are SGHTA and FQGNSA. The CDR3 loop spans 15 amino acids. Trimming took 4 bases from V and 2 from J; bases not matched to a gene: 6.

The chain employs TRBV28 and TRBJ1-3; D might be TRBD1 (6 bases). Germline V gene sequence: CDR1 MDHEN, CDR2 SYDVKM. The CDR3 spans 13 residues. The V and J ends lost 9 bases and 7 bases respectively, with 16 bases between them. Here the CDR3 reads CASEQGTDNTIYF. As DNA, the CDR3 is TGTGCCAGTGAACAGGGAACCGACAACACCATATATTTT.

The chain uses TRBV20-1 and TRBJ1-2; tentative D call: TRBD1 (5 bases). This CDR3 contains 13 residues. V shed 3 bases and J shed 4 bases, with 12 bases lying between them. The V gene's germline CDR1 is DFQATT and CDR2 SNEGSKA (reference sequence). The CDR3 region is CSASDSTIYGYTF. The CDR3 nucleotides read TGCAGTGCTAGTGACAGTACCATCTATGGCTACACCTTC.

V is TRBV24-1 and J is TRBJ2-2; D gene uncertain. The CDR3 has 12 amino acids. Germline CDR1 is KGHDR and CDR2 is SFDVKD. V was trimmed by 9 bases and J by 6 bases, leaving 10 bases between them. CDR3 nucleotide sequence: TGTGCCACCCGTGGTTTTTCCGGGGAGCTGTTTTTT. Encoded protein: CATRGFSGELFF.

Of note for this clonotype: Its ends do not fully match the called genes, so a read error is possible. V gene TRBV6-2 or TRBV6-3 combines with J gene TRBJ1-5; D ambiguous. This CDR3 region has 12 residues. The germline V gene has CDR1 MNHEY and CDR2 SVGEGT. The CDR3 nucleotides read TGTGCCAGCAGCTACTTTGATCAGCCCCAGCATTTT. Translating it yields CASSYFDQPQHF.

The genes are TRBV6-5 and TRBJ2-4; the D gene is possibly TRBD2 (6 bases). With 0 bases removed from V and 0 bases from J, the gap between germline ends came to 6 bases. The germline V gene encodes CDR1 MNHEY and CDR2 SVGAGI. CDR3 length: 15 residues. This CDR3 is CASSYSGLAKNIQYF. Written as DNA, the CDR3 is TGTGCCAGCAGTTACTCGGGACTAGCCAAAAACATTCAGTACTTC.

The V and J genes are TRBV29-1 and TRBJ1-2, with D perhaps TRBD1 (5 bases). Germline CDR1 and CDR2: SQVTM and ANQGSEA. This CDR3 contains 14 residues. Trimming left V 0 bases short and J 7 bases short, with 15 bases between. The CDR3 sequence: CSVEEMGRVSGYTF. The CDR3 DNA reads TGCAGCGTTGAAGAAATGGGCAGGGTCTCTGGCTACACCTTC. The full variable domain, in which reference TRBV29-1 and TRBJ1-2 provide the parts outside the CDR3, is SAVISQKPSRDICQRGTSLTIQCQVDSQVTMMFWYRQQPGQSLTLIATANQGSEATYESGFVIDKFPISRPNLTFSTLTVSNMSPEDSSIYLCSVEEMGRVSGYTFGSGTRLTVV.

This clonotype was seen a few times. The gene calls are TRBV7-9 and TRBJ1-5, with D possibly being TRBD1 (6 bases). V lost 2 bases to trimming and J lost 7 bases, with 12 bases between them. The germline gives CDR1 SEHNR, CDR2 FQNEAQ (reference sequence). CDR3 size: 14 residues. The CDR3 nucleotides read TGTGCCAGCAGCTTATCAGGGGTTGAACAGCCCCAGCATTTT. Protein product: CASSLSGVEQPQHF.

This clonotype was picked up a small number of times. The genes are TRBV28 and TRBJ2-2, with TRBD2 matching over 15 bases. The germline CDR1 and CDR2 sequences are MDHEN and SYDVKM. The CDR3 runs to 18 residues. The trim removed 5 bases at V and 5 bases at J, leaving 9 bases unmatched. The CDR3 spells CASSPGTSGGPFTGELFF. CDR3 nucleotide sequence: TGTGCCAGCAGTCCAGGGACTAGCGGGGGGCCGTTTACCGGGGAGCTGTTTTTT.

This clonotype turned up a few times. The chain joins TRBV6-1 to TRBJ1-2, with unresolved D. Germline V CDR1 and CDR2: MNHNS, SASEGT. The CDR3 loop spans 15 amino acids. Trimming removed 0 bases at V and 7 bases at J, with 15 bases between. The CDR3 loop is CASSEAGRSTPGYTF. The CDR3 region has the DNA TGTGCCAGCAGTGAAGCAGGCAGGAGTACCCCTGGCTACACCTTC.

Here the CDR3 reads CAISGDRSNEKLFF. The DNA of the CDR3 is TGTGCCATCAGTGGGGACAGAAGTAATGAAAAACTGTTTTTT. This sequence joins TRBV10-3 and TRBJ1-4, with TRBD1 matching over 7 bases. The J segment lost 4 bases and the V segment lost 4 bases, leaving 3 bases of the junction unmatched. This CDR3 comprises 14 residues. The germline gives CDR1 ENHRY, CDR2 SYGVKD.

The genes are TRBV19 and TRBJ2-3; D not resolved. V was shortened by 2 bases and J by 1 base, with 4 bases between the two germline ends. The CDR3 runs to 13 residues. CDR1 and CDR2 (germline): LNHDA, SQIVND (reference sequence). The CDR3: CASSITGTDTQYF. The CDR3 nucleotides read TGTGCCAGTAGTATAACGGGCACAGATACGCAGTATTTT.

J is TRBJ1-5 and V is TRBV6-2 or TRBV6-3; D gene uncertain. Germline V lookup: CDR1 MNHEY, CDR2 SVGEGT. This CDR3 contains 15 residues. V gave up 2 bases and J gave up 0 bases, with 8 bases separating them. Written as DNA, the CDR3 is TGTGCCAGCAGTTACAGGATTTATAGCAATCAGCCCCAGCATTTT. Amino acids: CASSYRIYSNQPQHF.

This chain uses TRBV7-9 with TRBJ1-6, with TRBD1 matching over 7 bases. After removal of 0 bases from V and 10 bases from J, the junction contained 12 bases not matched to a gene. Germline CDR1 and CDR2: SEHNR and FQNEAQ (reference sequence). The CDR3 spans 17 residues. The CDR3 nucleotides read TGTGCCAGCAGCTTAGCTTCTACAGGGGATATAGGGTCACCCCTCCACTTT. Residues: CASSLASTGDIGSPLHF.

In the case of this clonotype: One junction end does not reproduce the germline sequence, and a read error may be involved. The V and J genes are TRBV20-1 and TRBJ1-2, with D hard to call. Germline V gene sequence: CDR1 DFQATT, CDR2 SNEGSKA (reference sequence). The CDR3 contains 16 residues. This CDR3 is CSARGSTVTRNIGYTF. The CDR3 bases are TGCAGTGCAAGAGGCTCGACCGTAACAAGGAATATCGGCTACACCTTC.